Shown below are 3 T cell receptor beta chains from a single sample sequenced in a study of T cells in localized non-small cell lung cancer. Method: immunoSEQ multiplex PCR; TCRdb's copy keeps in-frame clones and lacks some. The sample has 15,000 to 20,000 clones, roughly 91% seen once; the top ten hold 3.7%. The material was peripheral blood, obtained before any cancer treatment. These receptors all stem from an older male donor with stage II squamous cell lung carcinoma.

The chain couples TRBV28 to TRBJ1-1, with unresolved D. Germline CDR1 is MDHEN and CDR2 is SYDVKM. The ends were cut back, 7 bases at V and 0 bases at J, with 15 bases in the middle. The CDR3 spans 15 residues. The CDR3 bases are TGTGCCAGCACCCCGAGTTTCCCGATGAACACTGAAGCTTTCTTT. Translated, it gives CASTPSFPMNTEAFF.

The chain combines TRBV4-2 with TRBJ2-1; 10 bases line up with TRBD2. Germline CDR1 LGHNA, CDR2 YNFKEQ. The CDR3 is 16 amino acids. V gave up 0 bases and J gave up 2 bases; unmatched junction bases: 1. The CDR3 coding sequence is TGTGCCAGCAGCCAAGATCTAGCGGGAGCCTACAATGAGCAGTTCTTC. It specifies CASSQDLAGAYNEQFF.

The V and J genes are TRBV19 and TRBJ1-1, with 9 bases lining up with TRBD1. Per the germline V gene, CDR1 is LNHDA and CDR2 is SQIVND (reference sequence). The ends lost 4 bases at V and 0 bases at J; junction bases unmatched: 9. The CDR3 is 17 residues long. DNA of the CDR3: TGTGCCAGTAGTAAGGACAGGGGTACGGGCTTGAACACTGAAGCTTTCTTT. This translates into CASSKDRGTGLNTEAFF.